In this sample, the clone carrying this T cell receptor beta chain turned up many times. The antigen is undetermined. This record belongs to a study of T-cell reconstitution after alpha-beta-depleted transplantation in children. The authors prepared the TCRbeta library with unique molecular identifiers. TCRdb independently ran MiXCR on the PCR reads; one entry per CDR3 protein. The sample lists around 440,000 distinct CDR3 sequences; under 12% were seen once. Germline CDR1 is SEHNR and CDR2 is FQNEAQ (reference sequence). The V gene lost 1 base and the J gene lost 3 bases, with 13 bases spanning the gap. The CDR3 runs 15 residues. Findings of the study overall: A year post-transplant, T-cell counts and diversity derived mostly from newly produced T cells. Reports say that about two months after transplant, the alpha-beta T cells came out of several hundred graft clones that had expanded.

The source material was PBMCs, sampled before TCRalphabeta/CD19-depleted stem cell transplant. The chain couples TRBV7-9 to TRBJ2-7; D possibly matches TRBD1 or TRBD2 (5 bases each). The TCR sequence derives from a child aged 2 to 10 with inherited bone marrow failure, due to receive a stem cell transplant. The CDR3 is CASSLGGKLGYEQYF. The CDR3 bases are TGTGCCAGCAGCTTAGGGGGCAAACTAGGCTACGAGCAGTACTTC.